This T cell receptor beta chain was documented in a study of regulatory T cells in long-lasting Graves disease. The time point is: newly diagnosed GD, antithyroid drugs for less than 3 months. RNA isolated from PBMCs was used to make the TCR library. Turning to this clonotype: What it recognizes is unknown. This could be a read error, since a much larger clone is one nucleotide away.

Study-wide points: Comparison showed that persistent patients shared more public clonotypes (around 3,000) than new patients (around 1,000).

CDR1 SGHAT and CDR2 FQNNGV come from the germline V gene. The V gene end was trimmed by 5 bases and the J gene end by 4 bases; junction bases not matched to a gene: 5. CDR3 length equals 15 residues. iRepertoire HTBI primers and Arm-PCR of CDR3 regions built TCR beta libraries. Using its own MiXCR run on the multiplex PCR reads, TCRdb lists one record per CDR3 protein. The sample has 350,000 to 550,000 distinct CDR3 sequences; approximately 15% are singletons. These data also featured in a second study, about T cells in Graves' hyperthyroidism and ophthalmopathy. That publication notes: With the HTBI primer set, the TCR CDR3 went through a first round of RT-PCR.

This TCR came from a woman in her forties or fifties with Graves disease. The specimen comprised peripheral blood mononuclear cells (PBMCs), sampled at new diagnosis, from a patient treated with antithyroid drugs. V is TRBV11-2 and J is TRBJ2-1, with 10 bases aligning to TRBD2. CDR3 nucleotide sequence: TGTGCCAGCAGCCGCAGGACTAGCGGATACAATGAGCAGTTCTTC. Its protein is CASSRRTSGYNEQFF.